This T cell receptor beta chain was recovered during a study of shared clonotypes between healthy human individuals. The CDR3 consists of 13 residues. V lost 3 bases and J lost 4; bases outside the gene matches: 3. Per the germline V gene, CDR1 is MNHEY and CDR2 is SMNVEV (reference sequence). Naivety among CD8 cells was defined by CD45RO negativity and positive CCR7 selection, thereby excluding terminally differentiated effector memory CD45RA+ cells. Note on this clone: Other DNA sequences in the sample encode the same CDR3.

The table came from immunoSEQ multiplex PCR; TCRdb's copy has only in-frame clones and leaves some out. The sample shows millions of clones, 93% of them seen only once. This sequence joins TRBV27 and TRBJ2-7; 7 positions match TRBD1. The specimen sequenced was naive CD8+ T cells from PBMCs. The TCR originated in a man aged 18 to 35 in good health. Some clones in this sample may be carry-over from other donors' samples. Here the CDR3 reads CASSFGTAYEQYF. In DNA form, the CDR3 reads TGTGCCAGCAGTTTTGGGACAGCATACGAGCAGTACTTC.